These 19 T cell receptor beta chains were sequenced from one sample in a study of shared clonotypes between healthy human individuals. Clones were sequenced by immunoSEQ multiplex PCR, and TCRdb holds only the in-frame ones, with some missing. The sample yields roughly 2 million clones, about 94% seen once. The sequenced material came from naive CD4+ T cells sorted from blood. Documented subset: CD45RA+ positively selected. The receptor source for this set is a man between 18 and 29 years old in good health.

Comments on this clone: Distinct nucleotide sequences in the sample also encode this CDR3. The gene calls are TRBV9 and TRBJ1-5; no reliable D call. V was pared by 0 bases and J by 0 bases, with 7 bases between. The CDR3 is made up of 15 amino acids. Germline-derived CDR1 and CDR2 are SGDLS and YYNGEE. Written as DNA, the CDR3 is TGTGCCAGCAGCGTAGGGAGTTATAGCAATCAGCCCCAGCATTTT. It is translated as CASSVGSYSNQPQHF.

V and J are TRBV5-1 and TRBJ1-1, with D maybe TRBD1 (5 bases). V gave up 4 bases and J gave up 10 bases, with 17 bases separating them. The CDR3 runs to 13 residues. The germline V gene has CDR1 SGHRS and CDR2 YFSETQ. The CDR3 bases are TGCGCCAGCAGCGCCGATCTAGGGCAGGGAGCTTTCTTT. Its protein product is CASSADLGQGAFF.

V and J are TRBV30 and TRBJ1-3, with D perhaps TRBD1 (5 bases). Germline assignment: CDR1 GTSNPN and CDR2 SVGIG (reference sequence). The length of the CDR3 is 15 residues. Trimming removed 1 base from V and 2 bases from J, with 12 bases in between. The CDR3 protein is CAWSEPGLAGNTIYF. The CDR3 DNA is TGTGCCTGGAGTGAGCCAGGGCTTGCTGGAAACACCATATATTTT.

This clone was detected only a few times. V and J are TRBV10-3 and TRBJ1-6; possibly TRBD1 for D (6 bases). V was cut by 1 base and J by 11 bases, with 12 bases left in between. CDR1 and CDR2 (germline): ENHRY, SYGVKD. CDR3 length: 14 amino acids. CDR3 sequence: CAISELQGQAPLHF. The CDR3 coding sequence is TGTGCCATCAGTGAGTTACAGGGTCAGGCACCCCTCCACTTT.

The chain combines TRBV9 with TRBJ1-1, with a possible D match to TRBD1 (5 bases). The germline V gene encodes CDR1 SGDLS and CDR2 YYNGEE. Trimming took 4 bases from V and 4 from J, leaving 26 bases between them. The CDR3 is made up of 18 amino acids. CDR3: CASSSTSGGGRRGTEAFF. In DNA form, the CDR3 reads TGTGCCAGCAGCTCCACGTCTGGGGGTGGCAGGAGGGGCACTGAAGCTTTCTTT. Combining the CDR3 with reference TRBV9 and TRBJ1-1 gives the whole variable domain DSGVTQTPKHLITATGQRVTLRCSPRSGDLSVYWYQQSLDQGLQFLIQYYNGEERAKGNILERFSAQQFPDLHSELNLSSLELGDSALYFCASSSTSGGGRRGTEAFFGQGTRLTVV.

The chain links TRBV7-3 to TRBJ2-3; no firm D call. Germline V gene lookup returns CDR1 SGHTA and CDR2 FQGTGA. Trimming left V 0 bases short and J 2 bases short, with 6 bases between. CDR3 length equals 14 residues. This CDR3 reads CASSLTGFTDTQYF. The CDR3 nucleotides read TGTGCCAGCAGCTTAACAGGGTTCACAGATACGCAGTATTTT.

The rearrangement links TRBV6-1 to TRBJ1-1; D not resolved. The V end lost 3 bases, the J end lost 0 bases, and 8 bases lay between the germline ends. Germline assignment: CDR1 MNHNS and CDR2 SASEGT. The CDR3 runs to 14 residues. This CDR3 is CASSDQVVNTEAFF. The CDR3 DNA follows: TGTGCCAGCAGTGACCAGGTCGTGAACACTGAAGCTTTCTTT.

In the case of this clone: The identical CDR3 is also encoded by other nucleotide sequences in the sample. CDR3: CASSGGYEQYF. The DNA of the CDR3 is TGCGCCAGCAGTGGAGGTTACGAGCAGTACTTC. The V gene is TRBV10-1, the J gene TRBJ2-7; D remains unclear. Between the trimmed V and J ends, which lost 4 bases and 4 bases, there was a span of 5 bases. This CDR3 is built from 11 residues. Germline V gene sequence: CDR1 WNHNN, CDR2 SYGVQD (reference sequence).

As concerns this clone: Within the sample, other DNA sequences also encode this same CDR3. The chain joins TRBV6-6 to TRBJ1-1; tentative D call: TRBD1 (5 bases). The V end lost 5 bases, the J end lost 0 bases, and 10 bases lay between the germline ends. The CDR3 sequence is 14 residues long. Germline V CDR1 and CDR2: MNHNY, SVGAGI (reference sequence). The CDR3: CASSPGTVNTEAFF. In nucleotides, the CDR3 is TGTGCCAGCAGTCCCGGGACCGTGAACACTGAAGCTTTCTTT.

The V call is TRBV5-6, the J call TRBJ2-2, with TRBD2 matching 8 bases. The germline CDR1 and CDR2 sequences are SGHDT and YYEEEE. V shed 7 bases, J shed 3 bases, and the junction held 8 bases outside the gene matches. CDR3 size: 15 residues. This CDR3 is CASRLQLADTGELFF. In DNA, the CDR3 is TGTGCCAGCCGCCTGCAACTAGCGGACACCGGGGAGCTGTTTTTT. Together with reference TRBV5-6 and TRBJ2-2, the CDR3 gives the full variable domain: DAGVTQSPTHLIKTRGQQVTLRCSPKSGHDTVSWYQQALGQGPQFIFQYYEEEERQRGNFPDRFSGHQFPNYSSELNVNALLLGDSALYLCASRLQLADTGELFFGEGSRLTVL.

The J gene is TRBJ2-7, the V gene TRBV18; D is unclear. Germline V gene data show CDR1 as KGHSH and CDR2 as LQKENI. The CDR3 has 16 amino acids. Trimming pared 0 bases from V and 2 bases from J, leaving 14 bases between. The DNA of the CDR3 is TGTGCCAGCTCACCACCGTTCACGGCTGCCCCCTACGAGCAGTACTTC. Protein: CASSPPFTAAPYEQYF.

The V and J genes are TRBV7-2 and TRBJ2-2; TRBD2 matches at 9 bases. V lost 0 bases, J lost 3 bases, and 2 bases stayed unmatched. This CDR3 comprises 16 residues. CDR1 and CDR2 from the germline V gene are SGHTA and FQGNSA. In nucleotides, the CDR3 is TGTGCCAGCAGCTTAGCCAGACTAGCGGACACCGGGGAGCTGTTTTTT. Protein: CASSLARLADTGELFF.

The V and J genes are TRBV7-9 and TRBJ2-2; D unresolved. V was clipped by 0 bases and J by 5 bases, with 4 bases between them. Germline CDR1 and CDR2: SEHNR and FQNEAQ (reference sequence). CDR3 length: 13 residues. This CDR3 is CASSLAETGELFF. The CDR3 coding sequence is TGTGCCAGCAGCTTAGCGGAGACCGGGGAGCTGTTTTTT.

This chain connects TRBV29-1 to TRBJ2-5; no clear D gene. The V and J ends lost 0 bases and 4 bases respectively, with 9 bases between them. CDR1 and CDR2 from the germline V gene are SQVTM and ANQGSEA. CDR3 length: 13 residues. For the CDR3, the DNA is TGCAGCGTTGAAGAATCCGCGAGAGAGACCCAGTACTTC. Translating it yields CSVEESARETQYF.

The gene calls are TRBV7-2 and TRBJ2-5; 7 bases align to TRBD1. The CDR3 is made up of 13 amino acids. J gave up 0 bases and V 8 bases, and 3 bases lay outside the gene matches. Germline V lookup: CDR1 SGHTA, CDR2 FQGNSA. The CDR3 region is CASETGNQETQYF. The CDR3 DNA is TGTGCCAGCGAGACAGGGAACCAAGAGACCCAGTACTTC.

As concerns this clone: The sample contains more than one DNA sequence encoding this CDR3. The rearrangement uses TRBV15 and TRBJ1-2; D remains ambiguous. The CDR3 contains 14 residues. V lost 1 base and J 4 bases, leaving 10 bases between the germline ends. The germline gives CDR1 LNHNV, CDR2 YYDKDF (reference sequence). In DNA, the CDR3 is TGTGCCACCAGCAGAGGGTCAGAGGGCTATGGCTACACCTTC. Its protein product is CATSRGSEGYGYTF.

For this clone: Other DNA sequences in the sample encode the same CDR3. This sequence joins TRBV28 and TRBJ1-5; D is uncertain. The CDR3 spans 15 residues. The V gene lost 3 bases and the J gene lost 4 bases, with 13 bases spanning the gap. Per the germline V gene, CDR1 is MDHEN and CDR2 is SYDVKM. The CDR3 DNA follows: TGTGCCAGCAGTTTCCCAGGACGGGGAAATCAGCCCCAGCATTTT. This encodes CASSFPGRGNQPQHF. The complete variable domain, with remaining parts taken from reference TRBV28 and TRBJ1-5, reads DVKVTQSSRYLVKRTGEKVFLECVQDMDHENMFWYRQDPGLGLRLIYFSYDVKMKEKGDIPEGYSVSREKKERFSLILESASTNQTSMYLCASSFPGRGNQPQHFGDGTRLSIL.

This chain connects TRBV15 to TRBJ1-3, with D perhaps TRBD1 (5 bases). This CDR3 region has 16 residues. CDR1 is LNHNV, CDR2 YYDKDF, per germline (reference sequence). V gave up 1 base and J gave up 3 bases, with 13 bases separating them. The CDR3 DNA sequence: TGTGCCACCAGCAGAGGGGGCGGGGTAGATGGAAACACCATATATTTT. As protein: CATSRGGGVDGNTIYF.

The chain uses TRBV5-5 and TRBJ2-1; D gene uncertain. The V end lost 2 bases, the J end lost 7 bases, and 4 bases lay between the germline ends. There are 11 residues in the CDR3. Per germline, CDR1 SGHKS and CDR2 YYEKEE (reference sequence). The CDR3 loop is CASSFGNEQFF. The CDR3, as DNA: TGTGCCAGCAGCTTCGGGAATGAGCAGTTCTTC.